One sample yielded the 25 T cell receptor beta chains listed below, sequenced in a study of regulatory T cells in long-lasting Graves disease. Construction of the TCR beta libraries employed iRepertoire HTBI primers in conjunction with Arm-PCR of CDR3 regions. TCRdb itself ran the multiplex PCR reads through MiXCR, one entry per CDR3 protein. The data contain about 460,000 distinct CDR3 sequences, approximately 15% of them singletons. Time point described: newly diagnosed GD, antithyroid drugs for less than 3 months. From RNA extracted from PBMCs, the TCR library was made. The sample was also reused in another study, on T cells in Graves' hyperthyroidism and ophthalmopathy.

The sequenced sample was peripheral blood mononuclear cells (PBMCs), obtained at new diagnosis, from a patient treated with antithyroid drugs. These receptor sequences come from a woman in her fifties or sixties with Graves disease.

At least ten counts were recorded for this clonotype. J is TRBJ1-1 and V is TRBV10-3; D gene ambiguous. CDR1 and CDR2 from the germline V gene are ENHRY and SYGVKD. The CDR3 has 14 residues. V was shortened by 4 bases and J by 1 base, with 10 bases between the two germline ends. The CDR3 coding sequence is TGTGCCATCAGTGTGCGGGGAGGGAACACTGAAGCTTTCTTT. Protein: CAISVRGGNTEAFF.

The chain is built from TRBV27 and TRBJ2-6; D unresolved. Germline-derived CDR1 and CDR2 are MNHEY and SMNVEV (reference sequence). There are 15 residues in the CDR3. The V and J ends lost 3 bases and 0 bases respectively, with 6 bases between them. The CDR3 coding sequence is TGTGCCAGCAGTTTTACCGGCTCTGGGGCCAACGTCCTGACTTTC. Residues: CASSFTGSGANVLTF.

V usage is TRBV6-1 and J usage is TRBJ2-3; no clear D. The CDR3 sequence is 13 residues long. From germline, CDR1 is MNHNS and CDR2 SASEGT. Trimming shortened V by 7 bases and J by 0 bases, and 8 bases separated the two germline ends. CDR3 DNA: TGTGCCAGCATGAGTAGAAGCACAGATACGCAGTATTTT. It is translated as CASMSRSTDTQYF.

This chain uses TRBV7-3 with TRBJ2-1, with TRBD2 matching 13 bases. V was clipped by 2 bases and J by 8 bases; unmatched bases: 3. The CDR3 runs to 15 residues. Germline V gives CDR1 SGHTA, CDR2 FQGTGA. As DNA, the CDR3 is TGTGCCAGCAGCTTATTCGGGACTAGCGGGGATGAGCAGTTCTTC. Its translation is CASSLFGTSGDEQFF.

This clonotype was seen at least ten times. The rearrangement links TRBV12-3 or TRBV12-4 to TRBJ2-5; the match to TRBD2 covers 13 bases. The CDR3 extends over 16 amino acids. V shed 5 bases, J shed 4 bases, and the junction held 7 bases outside the gene matches. CDR3 region: CASSPRLAGGGETQYF. The CDR3 nucleotides are TGTGCCAGCAGTCCTCGACTAGCGGGAGGAGGAGAGACCCAGTACTTC.

This clonotype was observed at least ten times. The chain combines TRBV7-9 with TRBJ2-4; D unclear. The CDR3 spans 15 residues. V gave up 5 bases and J gave up 0 bases, with 11 bases separating them. Germline V gene lookup returns CDR1 SEHNR and CDR2 FQNEAQ (reference sequence). The CDR3 DNA sequence: TGTGCCAGCAGCCCTACCAGACTAGCCAAAAACATTCAGTACTTC. This gives the protein CASSPTRLAKNIQYF.

The sample holds many counts of this clonotype. Here the CDR3 reads CATSEDRTTQETQYF. CDR3 nucleotides: TGTGCCACCAGTGAGGACAGAACGACCCAAGAGACCCAGTACTTC. The rearrangement uses TRBV24-1 and TRBJ2-5; D possibly corresponds to TRBD1 (6 bases). The V end lost 4 bases, the J end lost 1 base, and 12 bases lay between the germline ends. From germline, CDR1 is KGHDR and CDR2 SFDVKD. CDR3 size: 15 residues.

The chain couples TRBV27 to TRBJ1-3; 7 positions match TRBD1. The trim removed 5 bases at V and 0 bases at J, leaving 7 bases unmatched. This CDR3 spans 16 amino acids. Germline V gene sequence: CDR1 MNHEY, CDR2 SMNVEV (reference sequence). The CDR3, as DNA: TGTGCCAGCAGTCTCGGGACAGCGAGCTCTGGAAACACCATATATTTT. Amino acids: CASSLGTASSGNTIYF.

This clonotype has only a few counts. A junction end diverges from the germline sequence, so it may reflect a read error. The CDR3 DNA follows: TGTGCCAGCAGCTTAGATGGCAATAATTTACCCCTCCACTTT. This gives the protein CASSLDGNNLPLHF. The V gene is TRBV11-3, the J gene TRBJ1-6, with D unclear. The CDR3 has 14 residues. The V gene's germline CDR1 is SGHNT and CDR2 YENEEA.

Here the CDR3 DNA reads TGTGCCACCAGTGGTGGGACTGGGACCTACGAGCAGTACTTC. This translates into CATSGGTGTYEQYF. V gene TRBV24-1 combines with J gene TRBJ2-7; possibly TRBD2 for D (6 bases). Between the trimmed V and J ends, which lost 5 bases and 2 bases, there was a span of 12 bases. This CDR3 has 14 residues. Germline V gene lookup returns CDR1 KGHDR and CDR2 SFDVKD.

This clonotype has only a few counts. This sequence joins TRBV30 and TRBJ2-3; D remains unclear. The germline V gene has CDR1 GTSNPN and CDR2 SVGIG (reference sequence). V was shortened by 3 bases and J by 2 bases, with 15 bases between the two germline ends. The CDR3 length is 15 residues. The CDR3 region is CAWSPPRLFTDTQYF. The CDR3 bases are TGTGCCTGGAGCCCCCCTCGATTGTTCACAGATACGCAGTATTTT.

About this clonotype itself: A read error is possible here, since a much larger clone lies one base away. CDR3 region: CASSLVFGQGMNTEACF. DNA for the CDR3: TGCGCCAGCAGCTTGGTTTTTGGGCAGGGGATGAACACTGAAGCTTGCTTT. The V call is TRBV5-1, the J call TRBJ1-1; tentatively, D is TRBD1 (6 bases). This CDR3 region has 17 residues. CDR1 and CDR2 from the germline V gene are SGHRS and YFSETQ.

This clonotype came up many times. The chain has TRBV11-2 and TRBJ2-5; D is unresolved. The CDR3 is made up of 13 amino acids. V was pared by 3 bases and J by 1 base, with 6 bases between. In germline, CDR1 is SGHAT, CDR2 FQNNGV. CDR3 sequence reads: CASSFSLQETQYF. The CDR3 DNA sequence: TGTGCCAGCAGCTTCAGCCTCCAAGAGACCCAGTACTTC.

This clonotype was picked up many times. The DNA is left out, because the CDR3 cannot be placed on it with certainty; the CDR3 is given as TCRdb lists it. The chain joins TRBV5-6 to TRBJ2-5; the table gives TRBD1 as D, unverified against the DNA. Germline values: CDR1 SGHDT, CDR2 YYEEEE. From its first to its last residue, the CDR3 has 13 amino acids. The chain's CDR3 is CASSLVGQGAADF.

The table lists this clonotype with a few counts. The J gene is TRBJ2-7, the V gene TRBV5-1, with 7 positions matching TRBD1. V shed 5 bases, J shed 0 bases, and the junction held 5 bases outside the gene matches. The V gene's germline CDR1 is SGHRS and CDR2 YFSETQ. This CDR3 comprises 14 residues. The CDR3 region is CASRVQGDSYEQYF. The CDR3 region has the DNA TGCGCCAGCAGGGTCCAGGGGGACTCCTACGAGCAGTACTTC.

The CDR3 region is CASAKWDGEAEAFF. The CDR3 DNA is TGTGCCAGCGCTAAGTGGGATGGGGAAGCTGAAGCTTTCTTT. The rearrangement joins TRBV7-9 to TRBJ1-1, with D hard to call. The CDR3 covers 14 residues. The V and J ends lost 8 bases and 6 bases respectively, with 19 bases between them. Looked up from germline, CDR1 is SEHNR and CDR2 is FQNEAQ (reference sequence).

This clonotype has only a few counts. The chain combines TRBV9 with TRBJ2-6, with D uncertain. V was trimmed by 4 bases and J by 1 base, leaving 9 bases between them. CDR3 length: 15 residues. Germline V lookup: CDR1 SGDLS, CDR2 YYNGEE. The CDR3 reads CASSPTLSGANVLTF. DNA for the CDR3: TGTGCCAGCAGCCCCACCCTATCTGGGGCCAACGTCCTGACTTTC.

This clonotype was recorded many times. The chain couples TRBV10-1 to TRBJ1-1; maybe TRBD1 (5 bases). Trimming took 0 bases from V and 1 from J, leaving 6 bases between them. Germline CDR1 WNHNN, CDR2 SYGVQD (reference sequence). This CDR3 comprises 14 residues. The CDR3 DNA sequence: TGCGCCAGCAGTGAGTCGAGGGGGAACACTGAAGCTTTCTTT. This encodes CASSESRGNTEAFF.

As for this clonotype: The junction departs from the called germline gene at one end, perhaps through a read error. The rearrangement uses TRBV28 and TRBJ2-1; TRBD2 aligns across 12 bases. This CDR3 spans 19 amino acids. Germline CDR1 MDHEN, CDR2 SYDVKM. CDR3 region: CASRLLGLAGPSSYNEQFF. For the CDR3, the DNA is TGTGCCAGCAGGTTATTGGGACTAGCGGGCCCTAGCTCCTACAATGAGCAGTTCTTC.

Many counts were recorded for this clonotype. The rearrangement uses TRBV6-1 and TRBJ2-5; 7 positions agree with TRBD1. Germline-derived CDR1 and CDR2 are MNHNS and SASEGT. The V and J ends lost 6 bases and 3 bases, in that order; junction bases with no gene match: 7. This CDR3 region has 14 residues. DNA for the CDR3: TGTGCCAGCAGGGACAGGACAGAAAAAGAGACCCAGTACTTC. Translating gives CASRDRTEKETQYF.

There are many counts of this clonotype. V gene TRBV28 combines with J gene TRBJ2-7; the match to TRBD1 covers 7 bases. The germline CDR1 and CDR2 sequences are MDHEN and SYDVKM. CDR3 size: 16 residues. V was clipped by 1 base and J by 5 bases; unmatched bases: 11. In DNA form, the CDR3 reads TGTGCCAGCAGTTTATATTTCCGGGACAGATCGAACGAGCAGTACTTC. It encodes CASSLYFRDRSNEQYF.

In this sample, this clonotype turned up a few times. The chain joins TRBV5-4 to TRBJ2-3; weak D call: TRBD2 (7 bases). V lost 4 bases and J 3 bases, leaving 21 bases between the germline ends. There are 17 residues in the CDR3. Germline values: CDR1 SGHNT, CDR2 YYREEE (reference sequence). CDR3 in DNA: TGTGCCAGCAGCCTAGGACTAGATCGAGGGGGGACAGATACGCAGTATTTT. Translated: CASSLGLDRGGTDTQYF.

With respect to this clonotype: A clone one base away is much larger, so this may be a read error. The chain uses TRBV20-1 and TRBJ1-6, with unresolved D. Germline V gives CDR1 DFQATT, CDR2 SNEGSKA (reference sequence). Between the trimmed V and J ends, which lost 0 bases and 5 bases, there was a span of 11 bases. This CDR3 region has 15 residues. The chain's CDR3 is CSAREVMTHNSPLHF. CDR3 sequence (DNA): TGCAGTGCTAGAGAGGTCATGACCCATAATTCACCCCTCCACTTT.

This clonotype was seen at least ten times. The chain couples TRBV28 to TRBJ1-4; perhaps TRBD1 as D (5 bases). V lost 5 bases and J lost 5, with 18 bases in between. The germline gives CDR1 MDHEN, CDR2 SYDVKM. There are 16 residues in the CDR3. CDR3 bases: TGTGCCAGCAGTCGTTTATACAGGTTGCGGAATGAAAAACTGTTTTTT. Its translation is CASSRLYRLRNEKLFF.

The CDR3 is CARSRSGDNEQFF. CDR3 nucleotide sequence: TGTGCCAGATCCCGATCGGGAGACAATGAGCAGTTCTTC. The J gene is TRBJ2-1, the V gene TRBV28, with D maybe TRBD2 (6 bases). Germline CDR1 and CDR2: MDHEN and SYDVKM. The CDR3 covers 13 residues. The germline V and J ends were trimmed by 9 bases and 5 bases, with 14 bases remaining between them.